This passage covers 28 T cell receptor beta chains from one sample sequenced in a study of a mutant IDH1 vaccine in newly diagnosed glioma. Their recognized antigens are unknown. Stated time point: week 5, during vaccination. A 20-mer mutant IDH1 peptide at 300 ug was injected subcutaneously with topical imiquimod. Profiled with immunoSEQ multiplex PCR; TCRdb holds only in-frame clones, not every one. Of approximately 80,000 clones listed, roughly nine tenths are singletons. The sequenced sample was PBMCs, obtained from a glioma patient whose treatment included an IDH1 peptide vaccine. These receptors came from a woman aged 45-65 years with glioma.

V is TRBV9 and J is TRBJ2-1, with 7 bases matching TRBD1. J was trimmed by 6 bases and V by 4 bases; bases with no gene match: 7. CDR3 length: 14 residues. Germline V gives CDR1 SGDLS, CDR2 YYNGEE. As DNA, the CDR3 is TGTGCCAGCAGCCCTACGAACAGGGGCAATGAGCAGTTCTTC. It codes for CASSPTNRGNEQFF. The entire variable domain, with the rest obtained from reference TRBV9 and TRBJ2-1, is as follows: DSGVTQTPKHLITATGQRVTLRCSPRSGDLSVYWYQQSLDQGLQFLIQYYNGEERAKGNILERFSAQQFPDLHSELNLSSLELGDSALYFCASSPTNRGNEQFFGPGTRLTVL.

The J gene is TRBJ2-3, the V gene TRBV7-3; 12 bases map to TRBD2. The trim removed 0 bases at V and 8 bases at J, leaving 3 bases unmatched. The CDR3 sequence is 15 residues long. Germline CDR1 and CDR2: SGHTA and FQGTGA. CDR3 residues: CASSLTLTSGSTQYF. The CDR3 nucleotides are TGTGCCAGCAGCTTAACCCTGACTAGCGGGAGTACGCAGTATTTT.

The chain recombines TRBV7-8 with TRBJ2-3; the D is unclear. Trimming removed 5 bases from V and 2 bases from J, with 23 bases in between. This CDR3 is built from 18 residues. Germline V gene lookup returns CDR1 SGHVS and CDR2 FQNEAQ. CDR3 nucleotides: TGTGCCAGCAGCGCGTACAGAGTACTTCTTGGGTACACAGATACGCAGTATTTT. This translates into CASSAYRVLLGYTDTQYF.

The rearrangement links TRBV2 to TRBJ1-2; D not certain. V was cut by 6 bases and J by 4 bases, with 12 bases left in between. This CDR3 spans 13 amino acids. The germline V gene encodes CDR1 SNHLY and CDR2 FYNNEI. CDR3 in amino acids: CASRGIRGYGYTF. The CDR3 DNA reads TGTGCCAGCAGGGGGATTCGGGGCTATGGCTACACCTTC.

Only a few counts were recorded for this clone. Here the CDR3 reads CASSVGQGAIEAFF. The CDR3 DNA follows: TGTGCCAGCAGCGTAGGACAGGGGGCGATTGAAGCTTTCTTT. This chain uses TRBV9 with TRBJ1-1; 10 positions agree with TRBD1. Trimming at V came to 0 bases and at J to 7 bases, leaving 3 bases not matched to a gene. The germline V gene encodes CDR1 SGDLS and CDR2 YYNGEE. The CDR3 sequence is 14 residues long.

The CDR3 DNA is TGTGCCAGCAGTTTAAGAGCGGGAGGCTACGAGCAGTACTTC. Residues: CASSLRAGGYEQYF. The chain combines TRBV28 with TRBJ2-7, with 9 bases fitting TRBD2. CDR1 and CDR2 (germline): MDHEN, SYDVKM. V was clipped by 2 bases and J by 3 bases; unmatched bases: 2. There are 14 residues in the CDR3.

This clone was observed a few times. The V call is TRBV29-1, the J call TRBJ2-1; D is possibly TRBD2 (6 bases). Germline V gene lookup returns CDR1 SQVTM and CDR2 ANQGSEA. Trimming pared 7 bases from V and 2 bases from J, leaving 12 bases between. The CDR3 covers 13 residues. The CDR3 region is CSAGWGAYNEQFF. In DNA form, the CDR3 reads TGCAGCGCTGGTTGGGGGGCCTACAATGAGCAGTTCTTC.

The chain uses TRBV2 and TRBJ1-1; D call uncertain. Germline loops: CDR1 SNHLY, CDR2 FYNNEI. The V end lost 5 bases, the J end lost 1 base, and 5 bases lay between the germline ends. CDR3 size: 12 residues. The CDR3 here is CASSPSNTEAFF. CDR3 DNA sequence: TGTGCCAGCAGTCCATCGAACACTGAAGCTTTCTTT.

The J gene is TRBJ2-3, the V gene TRBV9; TRBD2 aligns across 8 bases. With V trimmed by 4 bases and J by 2 bases, 12 bases remained unmatched. The V gene's germline CDR1 is SGDLS and CDR2 YYNGEE. The CDR3 spans 17 residues. The CDR3 here is CASSSNGGRQYTDTQYF. The CDR3 coding sequence is TGTGCCAGCAGCTCCAATGGCGGGAGGCAATACACAGATACGCAGTATTTT.

The genes are TRBV4-1 and TRBJ2-7; the match to TRBD2 covers 7 bases. V shed 1 base and J 1 base; nucleotides not matched to a gene: 7. CDR3 length equals 16 residues. The V gene's germline CDR1 is MGHRA and CDR2 YSYEKL. The CDR3, as DNA: TGCGCCAGCAGCCAAGTGGGTAGTAGCGGGTCCTACGAGCAGTACTTC. This translates into CASSQVGSSGSYEQYF.

This clone has a single count. Other DNA sequences in the same sample also yield this CDR3. J is TRBJ1-1 and V is TRBV18; 7 nucleotides agree with TRBD1. The V and J ends lost 1 base and 3 bases, in that order; junction bases with no gene match: 2. Germline values: CDR1 KGHSH, CDR2 LQKENI. The CDR3 is 14 amino acids. Written as DNA, the CDR3 is TGTGCCAGCTCACCACGACAGGGAGACACTGAAGCTTTCTTT. Translating gives CASSPRQGDTEAFF.

The CDR3 here is CASSPKAGISYEQYF. DNA of the CDR3: TGTGCCAGCAGCCCAAAAGCCGGGATCTCCTACGAGCAGTACTTC. This rearrangement joins TRBV7-9 to TRBJ2-7; tentatively, D is TRBD2 (5 bases). The CDR3 runs to 15 residues. V shed 5 bases and J shed 0 bases, with 14 bases lying between them. The germline CDR1 and CDR2 sequences are SEHNR and FQNEAQ (reference sequence).

The chain links TRBV10-1 to TRBJ2-1; D may be TRBD1 (5 bases). The CDR3 runs 14 residues. CDR1 is WNHNN and CDR2 is SYGVQD in the germline V gene (reference sequence). Trimming removed 3 bases from V and 5 bases from J, with 11 bases in between. The chain's CDR3 is CASSDVGRDNEQFF. CDR3 nucleotides: TGCGCCAGCAGTGACGTGGGCAGGGACAATGAGCAGTTCTTC.

This chain links TRBV7-9 with TRBJ1-1, with D tentatively TRBD1 (6 bases). Trimming removed 5 bases from V and 1 base from J, with 14 bases in between. This CDR3 has 15 amino acids. CDR1 is SEHNR, CDR2 FQNEAQ, per germline (reference sequence). CDR3 loop: CASSGTGTKNTEAFF. The DNA for the CDR3 is TGTGCCAGCAGCGGAACCGGGACAAAGAACACTGAAGCTTTCTTT.

The chain links TRBV18 to TRBJ2-7, with TRBD2 as a possible D gene (6 bases). Trimming removed 0 bases from V and 7 bases from J, with 13 bases in between. Germline V gives CDR1 KGHSH, CDR2 LQKENI. CDR3 length: 14 residues. CDR3 amino acids: CASSPPRGAGEQYF. For the CDR3, the DNA is TGTGCCAGCTCACCACCCCGAGGCGCGGGGGAGCAGTACTTC.

The count of this clone is one. The J gene is TRBJ1-4, the V gene TRBV28; 9 positions agree with TRBD1. This CDR3 contains 20 residues. Germline V gene lookup returns CDR1 MDHEN and CDR2 SYDVKM. J gave up 0 bases and V 5 bases, and 16 bases lay outside the gene matches. This CDR3 is CASSLSPPGQGPATNEKLFF. The CDR3, as DNA: TGTGCCAGCAGTCTCTCCCCACCGGGACAGGGCCCTGCAACTAATGAAAAACTGTTTTTT.

J is TRBJ1-6 and V is TRBV28; possible D gene TRBD1, 5 bases. V lost 2 bases to trimming and J lost 8 bases, with 10 bases between them. Germline-derived CDR1 and CDR2 are MDHEN and SYDVKM. This CDR3 comprises 14 residues. The chain's CDR3 is CASSLLQDYSPLHF. CDR3 nucleotides: TGTGCCAGCAGTTTACTACAGGATTATTCACCCCTCCACTTT.

This chain links TRBV5-1 with TRBJ1-4, with a possible D match to TRBD1 (5 bases). The CDR3 has 16 residues. V dropped 4 bases and J dropped 3 bases, with 16 bases sitting between them. CDR1 is SGHRS, CDR2 YFSETQ, per germline. Here the CDR3 reads CASSPAIGAPNEKLFF. The CDR3 nucleotides read TGCGCCAGCAGCCCCGCCATTGGGGCCCCTAATGAAAAACTGTTTTTT.

The J gene is TRBJ2-7, the V gene TRBV4-2, with D hard to call. From germline, CDR1 is LGHNA and CDR2 YNFKEQ. The CDR3 is 15 residues long. V gave up 2 bases and J gave up 3 bases, with 14 bases separating them. CDR3 sequence: CASSQPRVWGYEQYF. The CDR3 DNA sequence: TGTGCCAGCAGCCAACCCCGAGTTTGGGGCTACGAGCAGTACTTC.

In this sample, this clone turned up once. The genes are TRBV4-1 and TRBJ2-5; TRBD2 matches at 9 bases. This CDR3 spans 16 amino acids. V trimming: 1 base; J trimming: 5 bases; junction bases outside the gene matches: 8. The germline gives CDR1 MGHRA, CDR2 YSYEKL. The CDR3 DNA sequence: TGCGCCAGCAGCCAAGTTTTGACTAGCGGCGACGAGACCCAGTACTTC. This codes for CASSQVLTSGDETQYF.

This sequence joins TRBV7-9 and TRBJ2-7, with TRBD1 matching over 10 bases. V gave up 4 bases and J gave up 7 bases; unmatched junction bases: 10. The length of the CDR3 is 15 residues. From germline, CDR1 is SEHNR and CDR2 FQNEAQ (reference sequence). The CDR3 protein is CASSSTGGGSEEQYF. Written as DNA, the CDR3 is TGTGCCAGCAGCTCGACAGGGGGCGGGAGTGAGGAGCAGTACTTC.

The rearrangement joins TRBV28 to TRBJ2-7; D gene ambiguous. The CDR3 loop spans 14 amino acids. Germline lookup yields CDR1 MDHEN and CDR2 SYDVKM. V lost 6 bases and J lost 0, with 12 bases in between. CDR3 region: CASRNNGPSYEQYF. In DNA, the CDR3 is TGTGCCAGCAGGAATAACGGGCCCTCCTACGAGCAGTACTTC.

This rearrangement joins TRBV18 to TRBJ2-1; TRBD2 matches 13 bases. There are 18 residues in the CDR3. Trimming cost V 4 bases and J 9 bases; bases outside gene matches: 15. In germline, CDR1 is KGHSH, CDR2 LQKENI. CDR3 loop: CASSLPWTSGSLMGEQFF. For the CDR3, the DNA is TGTGCCAGCTCACTGCCGTGGACTAGCGGGAGTCTGATGGGTGAGCAGTTCTTC.

This sequence joins TRBV7-9 and TRBJ2-5; D remains ambiguous. V lost 1 base and J 2 bases, leaving 11 bases between the germline ends. The CDR3 totals 15 residues. Per the germline V gene, CDR1 is SEHNR and CDR2 is FQNEAQ (reference sequence). In DNA, the CDR3 is TGTGCCAGCAGCTTAGGCCCGGCTGCACAAGAGACCCAGTACTTC. It is translated as CASSLGPAAQETQYF.

The V gene is TRBV18, the J gene TRBJ1-2; tentative D call: TRBD1 (5 bases). The CDR3 has 15 residues. Per germline, CDR1 KGHSH and CDR2 LQKENI. The V end lost 1 base, the J end lost 4 bases, and 13 bases lay between the germline ends. The CDR3 protein is CASSPLRWGIYGYTF. Written as DNA, the CDR3 is TGTGCCAGCTCACCACTACGGTGGGGGATCTATGGCTACACCTTC.

The chain employs TRBV27 and TRBJ1-1, with D possibly TRBD1 on 5 matching bases. This CDR3 is 13 amino acids long. The V gene's germline CDR1 is MNHEY and CDR2 SMNVEV (reference sequence). Between the trimmed V and J ends, which lost 6 bases and 0 bases, there was a span of 8 bases. The CDR3 is CASSQGLNTEAFF. CDR3 DNA: TGTGCCAGCAGCCAGGGACTGAACACTGAAGCTTTCTTT.

The V gene is TRBV7-9, the J gene TRBJ2-1; weak D call: TRBD2 (5 bases). The germline CDR1 and CDR2 sequences are SEHNR and FQNEAQ (reference sequence). V was clipped by 1 base and J by 2 bases, with 12 bases between them. The CDR3 is 16 residues long. The CDR3 sequence: CASSLVGGSPYNEQFF. The CDR3 nucleotides read TGTGCCAGCAGCTTAGTAGGTGGGAGTCCCTACAATGAGCAGTTCTTC.

The CDR3 DNA follows: TGTGCCAGCAGCTCTTCTAGCGGGAGGGCCAGGTTCCACGAGCAGTACTTC. This encodes CASSSSSGRARFHEQYF. This chain uses TRBV11-2 with TRBJ2-7; 12 bases are shared with TRBD2. There are 17 residues in the CDR3. Germline V CDR1 and CDR2: SGHAT, FQNNGV. The V gene end was trimmed by 4 bases and the J gene end by 5 bases; junction bases not matched to a gene: 12. The entire variable domain, with the rest obtained from reference TRBV11-2 and TRBJ2-7, is as follows: EAGVAQSPRYKIIEKRQSVAFWCNPISGHATLYWYQQILGQGPKLLIQFQNNGVVDDSQLPKDRFSAERLKGVDSTLKIQPAKLEDSAVYLCASSSSSGRARFHEQYFGPGTRLTVT.